These 26 T cell receptor beta chains share one sample of origin, sequenced in a study of molecular identifiers for immune sequencing clone quantification. TCRdb itself ran the PCR reads through MiXCR, one entry per CDR3 protein. The sample records about 320,000 distinct CDR3 sequences, 24% being singletons. Source material: naive CD8+ T cells from blood, with Jurkat cell RNA spiked in. Indicated subset: FACS-sorted CD8+CD4-CCR7+CD45RA+ naive T cells. The receptors here all came from a human donor in good health. Some libraries in this study had Jurkat cell RNA spiked in.

The chain is built from TRBV6-6 and TRBJ2-6; 8 bases are a match to TRBD2. Germline lookup yields CDR1 MNHNY and CDR2 SVGAGI (reference sequence). Trimming cost V 4 bases and J 3 bases; bases outside gene matches: 2. CDR3 length: 15 residues. The CDR3 nucleotides read TGTGCCAGCAGTTTCCGGGGGGGTGGGGCCAACGTCCTGACTTTC. It codes for CASSFRGGGANVLTF.

The chain joins TRBV4-1 to TRBJ2-7, with D perhaps TRBD2 (6 bases). V gave up 8 bases and J gave up 2 bases, with 16 bases separating them. The CDR3 totals 14 residues. Germline V gene data show CDR1 as MGHRA and CDR2 as YSYEKL. The CDR3 here is CASRRGVATYEQYF. CDR3 nucleotides: TGCGCCAGCCGCCGCGGGGTAGCCACCTACGAGCAGTACTTC.

This clonotype was counted ten times or more. V gene TRBV9 combines with J gene TRBJ1-1, with D unresolved. Trimming shortened V by 0 bases and J by 5 bases, and 8 bases separated the two germline ends. The CDR3 sequence is 13 residues long. Germline V gene data show CDR1 as SGDLS and CDR2 as YYNGEE. The CDR3 sequence is CASSVGVGTEAFF. CDR3 sequence (DNA): TGTGCCAGCAGCGTAGGGGTTGGAACTGAAGCTTTCTTT.

This clonotype was seen a single time. The chain employs TRBV7-9 and TRBJ1-1, with TRBD1 matching over 10 bases. This CDR3 spans 17 amino acids. Germline assignment: CDR1 SEHNR and CDR2 FQNEAQ (reference sequence). With V trimmed by 6 bases and J by 0 bases, 10 bases remained unmatched. Written as DNA, the CDR3 is TGTGCCAGCAGTCATAGCCCGGGACAGGGGCTGAACACTGAAGCTTTCTTT. Translated: CASSHSPGQGLNTEAFF.

A remark on this clonotype: Since the CDR3 does not end with the conserved phenylalanine or tryptophan, this likely comes from a read error. This rearrangement joins TRBV12-3 or TRBV12-4 to TRBJ1-6; unclear D gene. The CDR3 length is 17 residues. Between the trimmed V and J ends, which lost 4 bases and 9 bases, there was a span of 22 bases. The CDR3 sequence is CASSSREVGVARSPLHS. DNA for the CDR3: TGTGCCAGCAGTTCCAGAGAAGTTGGGGTCGCCCGTTCACCCCTCCACTCT.

This clonotype appeared many times. CDR3 sequence: CASSLGRDWTSGTEAFF. CDR3 sequence (DNA): TGTGCCAGCAGCCTGGGCCGAGACTGGACTTCGGGCACTGAAGCTTTCTTT. The J gene is TRBJ1-1, the V gene TRBV28; unclear D gene. With 6 bases removed from V and 4 bases from J, the gap between germline ends came to 24 bases. The CDR3 sequence is 17 residues long. Looked up from germline, CDR1 is MDHEN and CDR2 is SYDVKM.

This clonotype showed up just a few times. The CDR3 nucleotides read TGTGCAAGTCGCTTAGCCAGGGACAGATACACAGATACGCAGTATTTT. Translated: CASRLARDRYTDTQYF. The chain combines TRBV12-2 with TRBJ2-3; TRBD1, the D gene given by the table, was not confirmed from the DNA. TRBV12-2 is classified as a pseudogene. The CDR3 sequence is 16 residues long.

This clonotype was seen a few times. This chain connects TRBV4-3 to TRBJ2-2; maybe TRBD1 (5 bases). CDR3 length: 15 residues. The germline CDR1 and CDR2 sequences are LGHNA and YSLEER. Trimming removed 1 base at V and 3 bases at J, with 9 bases between. CDR3 residues: CASSQARVDTGELFF. CDR3 sequence (DNA): TGCGCCAGCAGCCAAGCCAGGGTAGACACCGGGGAGCTGTTTTTT.

At least ten counts were recorded for this clonotype. This chain uses TRBV6-5 with TRBJ1-1, with D maybe TRBD1 (5 bases). V dropped 11 bases and J dropped 5 bases, with 15 bases sitting between them. The V gene's germline CDR1 is MNHEY and CDR2 SVGAGI. CDR3 length equals 12 residues. The CDR3 DNA is TGTGCCGCCCAGACTAGGGGTACTGAAGCTTTCTTT. Amino acids: CAAQTRGTEAFF.

This clonotype was seen repeatedly, ten times or more. The rearrangement uses TRBV4-1 and TRBJ1-1; 9 positions agree with TRBD1. The junction had 8 bases not matched to a gene; V was cut back by 6 bases and J by 6 bases. The V gene's germline CDR1 is MGHRA and CDR2 YSYEKL. This CDR3 contains 14 residues. CDR3 sequence: CASRLGTGLSEAFF. DNA of the CDR3: TGCGCCAGCAGACTCGGGACAGGGCTCTCTGAAGCTTTCTTT.

The chain employs TRBV7-9 and TRBJ2-7, with D possibly matching TRBD1 (6 bases). The CDR3 has 15 amino acids. Germline CDR1 reads SEHNR; CDR2 reads FQNEAQ (reference sequence). V lost 10 bases and J 3 bases, leaving 22 bases between the germline ends. CDR3 loop: CATHYIGQISYEQYF. The DNA of the CDR3 is TGTGCCACCCATTACATTGGACAGATCAGCTACGAGCAGTACTTC.

The sample holds a few counts of this clonotype. This chain connects TRBV19 to TRBJ2-3; TRBD1 agrees at 8 bases. CDR1 and CDR2 from the germline V gene are LNHDA and SQIVND (reference sequence). After removal of 7 bases from V and 2 bases from J, the junction contained 2 bases not matched to a gene. The CDR3 sequence is 13 residues long. The DNA of the CDR3 is TGTGCCAGTAAGGACAGGGTCACAGATACGCAGTATTTT. It is translated as CASKDRVTDTQYF.

This clonotype was detected a few times. The chain employs TRBV7-9 and TRBJ2-5; possibly TRBD1 or TRBD2 for D (5 bases each). V was cut by 1 base and J by 4 bases, with 19 bases left in between. The germline gives CDR1 SEHNR, CDR2 FQNEAQ (reference sequence). The CDR3 consists of 17 residues. CDR3 in amino acids: CASSLVPIPGRGETQYF. In DNA, the CDR3 is TGTGCCAGCAGCTTAGTTCCCATCCCAGGGAGAGGAGAGACCCAGTACTTC.

The table lists this clonotype with many counts. The genes are TRBV4-3 and TRBJ2-7; D perhaps matches TRBD1 (6 bases). Germline lookup yields CDR1 LGHNA and CDR2 YSLEER. The CDR3 extends over 15 amino acids. V lost 0 bases and J lost 4, with 13 bases in between. In DNA form, the CDR3 reads TGCGCCAGCAGCCAAGATATGGGGGCTGGTTACGAGCAGTACTTC. This translates into CASSQDMGAGYEQYF.

Here the CDR3 reads CASSRRTGTIEDTQYF. The CDR3 DNA reads TGCGCCAGCAGCCGCCGAACCGGGACGATCGAAGATACGCAGTATTTT. V gene TRBV4-1 combines with J gene TRBJ2-3; TRBD1 or TRBD2 may be the D gene (5 bases each). CDR1 is MGHRA, CDR2 YSYEKL, per germline. Trimming removed 4 bases at V and 5 bases at J, with 19 bases between. This CDR3 spans 16 amino acids.

As regards this clonotype: A much larger clone differs by one base, so this may be a read error. J is TRBJ1-1 and V is TRBV27; D is ambiguous. The CDR3 consists of 14 residues. V shed 1 base and J shed 6 bases, with 12 bases lying between them. Germline V lookup: CDR1 MNHEY, CDR2 SMNVEV (reference sequence). CDR3 in DNA: TGTGCCAGCAGTTTATTGGGAGGGAGGGCTGAAGCTTTCTTT. Translating gives CASSLLGGRAEAFF.

This clonotype came up many times. The V and J genes are TRBV2 and TRBJ1-2, with 8 bases fitting TRBD1. V dropped 10 bases and J dropped 3; count of bases not matched to a gene: 4. The CDR3 length is 12 residues. The germline V gene has CDR1 SNHLY and CDR2 FYNNEI. The CDR3 DNA follows: TGTGCCACCAGGGGGCTTGACTATGGCTACACCTTC. Translating it yields CATRGLDYGYTF.

This clonotype was detected a few times. This rearrangement joins TRBV28 to TRBJ2-7, with D maybe TRBD2 (6 bases). V was trimmed by 6 bases and J by 5 bases, leaving 20 bases between them. Germline CDR1 reads MDHEN; CDR2 reads SYDVKM. The CDR3 runs to 15 residues. The CDR3 loop reads CASRYSGTSIDEQYF. The DNA for the CDR3 is TGTGCCAGCAGATACTCCGGGACTTCAATAGACGAGCAGTACTTC. The full variable domain, completed using reference TRBV28 and TRBJ2-7, is DVKVTQSSRYLVKRTGEKVFLECVQDMDHENMFWYRQDPGLGLRLIYFSYDVKMKEKGDIPEGYSVSREKKERFSLILESASTNQTSMYLCASRYSGTSIDEQYFGPGTRLTVT.

The chain uses TRBV12-3 or TRBV12-4 and TRBJ2-3, with D possibly matching TRBD2 (5 bases). Trimming took off 3 bases at V and 0 bases at J, with 16 bases between the two ends. The CDR3 is made up of 17 amino acids. DNA for the CDR3: TGTGCCAGCAGTTTTCTCCCGGACTTGGCAAGCACAGATACGCAGTATTTT. It translates to CASSFLPDLASTDTQYF.

There are many counts of this clonotype. This chain uses TRBV2 with TRBJ1-1; a possible D gene is TRBD1 (6 bases). Per germline, CDR1 SNHLY and CDR2 FYNNEI. The CDR3 sequence is 13 residues long. The V and J ends lost 6 bases and 6 bases respectively, with 14 bases between them. As DNA, the CDR3 is TGTGCCAGCAGGACGTGGGGACAAGCTGAAGCTTTCTTT. Protein product: CASRTWGQAEAFF.

This clonotype was seen a handful of times. V gene TRBV12-3 or TRBV12-4 combines with J gene TRBJ2-4, with TRBD1 matching over 7 bases. J lost 14 bases, V lost 5 bases, and 9 bases had no gene match. This CDR3 is 12 amino acids long. The CDR3 DNA follows: TGTGCCAGCAGTCTCGATGGCAGGGGGAAGTACTTC. It translates to CASSLDGRGKYF.

This clonotype was picked up a small number of times. V is TRBV5-4 and J is TRBJ2-1; D ambiguous. CDR1 is SGHNT and CDR2 is YYREEE in the germline V gene (reference sequence). V shed 3 bases and J shed 6 bases, with 7 bases lying between them. This CDR3 region has 12 residues. The CDR3 here is CASSSFSNEQFF. As DNA, the CDR3 is TGTGCCAGCAGCTCCTTTTCCAATGAGCAGTTCTTC. Full variable domain (remainder filled in from reference TRBV5-4 and TRBJ2-1): ETGVTQSPTHLIKTRGQQVTLRCSSQSGHNTVSWYQQALGQGPQFIFQYYREEENGRGNFPPRFSGLQFPNYSSELNVNALELDDSALYLCASSSFSNEQFFGPGTRLTVL.

Regarding this clonotype: At one of its ends the junction is not consistent with the germline gene, which may arise from a read error. This rearrangement joins TRBV6-2 or TRBV6-3 to TRBJ2-3, with 12 bases aligning to TRBD2. The germline V gene encodes CDR1 MNHEY and CDR2 SVGEGT. This CDR3 has 18 amino acids. The CDR3: CDSSSISRTSGGTDTQYF. Written as DNA, the CDR3 is TGTGACAGCAGCTCCATCTCCCGGACTAGCGGGGGCACAGATACGCAGTATTTT.

This CDR3 reads CASSPAGDTEAFF. For the CDR3, the DNA is TGTGCCAGCAGTCCCGCGGGTGACACTGAAGCTTTCTTT. The rearrangement links TRBV6-5 to TRBJ1-1, with D uncertain. The V and J ends lost 5 bases and 3 bases respectively, with 10 bases between them. Looked up from germline, CDR1 is MNHEY and CDR2 is SVGAGI. The CDR3 extends over 13 amino acids.

With respect to this clonotype: This sequence may be a read error, since a much larger clone differs from it by one base. The chain has TRBV5-1 and TRBJ1-1; D is perhaps TRBD1 (5 bases). CDR3 size: 14 residues. Germline lookup yields CDR1 SGHRS and CDR2 YFSETQ. CDR3 sequence (DNA): TGCGCCTGCAGCTTGGGGCGGCTGGTAGCTGAAGCTTTCTTT. It encodes CACSLGRLVAEAFF. The full variable domain, completed using reference TRBV5-1 and TRBJ1-1, is KAGVTQTPRYLIKTRGQQVTLSCSPISGHRSVSWYQQTPGQGLQFLFEYFSETQRNKGNFPGRFSGRQFSNSRSEMNVSTLELGDSALYLCACSLGRLVAEAFFGQGTRLTVV.

J is TRBJ2-7 and V is TRBV10-3, with TRBD2 matching over 11 bases. Trimming cost V 6 bases and J 4 bases; bases outside gene matches: 5. The CDR3 runs 14 residues. Looked up from germline, CDR1 is ENHRY and CDR2 is SYGVKD. This chain's CDR3 is CAIRPGLAAYEQYF. For the CDR3, the DNA is TGTGCCATCAGGCCGGGACTAGCGGCTTACGAGCAGTACTTC.